The TCR beta chain described here comes from a study of blood T cell repertoires in COVID-19. On the study more broadly: COVID-19 samples from acute and convalescent phases originated in the United States, Italy and Spain. Sources were T cells, B-cell-depleted T cells, or PBMCs; the material itself was cDNA or gDNA.

In the authors' methods: Reference gene primer amplification yielded estimated nucleated cell counts. Repertoires were generated with immunoSEQ multiplex PCR, while TCRdb's copy carries only in-frame clones and drops some. Clone size and the V and J calls come from that table; the DNA yielded D and trimming. The top ten clones hold roughly 1.2% of a sample with 55,000 to 75,000 clones, more than 75% of them seen once. The V gene's germline CDR1 is SGHNT and CDR2 YYREEE (reference sequence). J was trimmed by 3 bases and V by 3 bases; bases with no gene match: 12. The CDR3 has 19 amino acids. The V call is TRBV5-4, the J call TRBJ2-2; TRBD2 matches 12 bases. The origin of this receptor is a man aged 55-75 years with acute or convalescent COVID-19. Material for sequencing was peripheral blood. The CDR3 sequence is CASSSPSGGAWGHTGELFF. As DNA, the CDR3 is TGTGCCAGCAGCTCCCCTAGCGGGGGGGCGTGGGGCCACACCGGGGAGCTGTTTTTT. The variable domain in full, completed from reference TRBV5-4 and TRBJ2-2, reads ETGVTQSPTHLIKTRGQQVTLRCSSQSGHNTVSWYQQALGQGPQFIFQYYREEENGRGNFPPRFSGLQFPNYSSELNVNALELDDSALYLCASSSPSGGAWGHTGELFFGEGSRLTVL.